The rows below give T cell receptor beta chains drawn from one sample of a study of control samples from healthy donors and cancer patients. Produced via immunoSEQ multiplex PCR; TCRdb's table is partial and in-frame only. The data contain some 150,000 clones, 75% to 95% of them singletons. The sequenced sample consisted of blood. The receptors derive from a woman aged 25 to 39 in good health. Each CDR3 is given with its conserved first and last residue. D genes are given only for firm matches. Clone size, where shown, is once, few, many, or a class for clones that have expanded.

>TRBJ2-3|13|TRBV12-3/TRBV12-4|-|-
TGTGCCAGCAGTTTAGTTAGCACAGATACGCAGTATTTT
CASSLVSTDTQYF
>TRBJ2-2|16|TRBV25-1|-|-
TGTGCCAGCAGTGAATCAACCAGGGTTCCGGCCGGGGAGCTGTTTTTT
CASSESTRVPAGELFF
>TRBJ1-2|12|TRBV20-1|-|-
TGCAGTGCTAGTGAACAGTCCTATGGCTACACCTTC
CSASEQSYGYTF
>TRBJ2-7|13|TRBV7-9|-|-
TGTGCCAGCAGACCGGACTCAACCTACGAGCAGTACTTC
CASRPDSTYEQYF
>TRBJ1-2|13|TRBV7-9|-|-
TGTGCCAGCAGCTTATGGGGGATGGATGGCTACACCTTC
CASSLWGMDGYTF
>TRBJ2-1|12|TRBV4-3|-|-
TGCGCCAGCAGCCAGGACTACAATGAGCAGTTCTTC
CASSQDYNEQFF
>TRBJ2-5|12|TRBV19|-|-
TGTGCCAGTAGTCGACAGCAAGAGACCCAGTACTTC
CASSRQQETQYF
>TRBJ2-3|16|TRBV3-1/TRBV3-2|-|TRBD2
TGTGCCAGCAGTAAGGGACTAGCGGGAGGGCCAGATACGCAGTATTTT
CASSKGLAGGPDTQYF
>TRBJ1-3|13|TRBV7-2|-|-
TGTGCCAGCAGCTTAATGGGAGGAAACACCATATATTTT
CASSLMGGNTIYF
>TRBJ1-1|15|TRBV6-5|-|TRBD1
TGTGCCAGCAGTTACTCGACAGGGAGGAATACTGAAGCTTTCTTT
CASSYSTGRNTEAFF
>TRBJ2-1|15|TRBV7-9|-|TRBD2
TGTGCCAGCAGCTTAGCAAAGGGACTAGTGAATGAGCAGTTCTTC
CASSLAKGLVNEQFF
>TRBJ2-5|13|TRBV6-1|-|-
TGTGCCAGCAGTGAAGTGTACCAAGAGACCCAGTACTTC
CASSEVYQETQYF
>TRBJ2-3|15|TRBV7-3|-|-
TGTGCCAGCAGCGCGGGACCTACGAGCACAGATACGCAGTATTTT
CASSAGPTSTDTQYF
>TRBJ1-2|18|TRBV27|-|TRBD1
TGTGCCAGCAGTTCAATCCCCCCCGGGACAGCCACTAACTATGGCTACACCTTC
CASSSIPPGTATNYGYTF
>TRBJ1-5|12|TRBV6-5|few|TRBD1
TGTGCCAGCAGGACAGGGTTTCAGCCCCAGCATTTT
CASRTGFQPQHF
>TRBJ2-3|14|TRBV5-1|-|-
TGCGCCAGCAGCTTGGGGGACAACACAGATACGCAGTATTTT
CASSLGDNTDTQYF
>TRBJ1-2|14|TRBV14|-|TRBD1
TGTGCCAGCAGCCGGGACAGGGGTAACTATGGCTACACCTTC
CASSRDRGNYGYTF
>TRBJ1-2|14|TRBV6-5|-|TRBD1
TGTGCCAGCAGAGACAGGGGGCGCGGGTATGGCTACACCTTC
CASRDRGRGYGYTF
>TRBJ1-5|13|TRBV27|-|-
TGTGCCAGCAGTTTAAGAGGCAATCAGCCCCAGCATTTT
CASSLRGNQPQHF
>TRBJ1-4|14|TRBV5-1|-|TRBD1
TGCGCCAGCAGCGGGACAGCAACTAATGAAAAACTGTTTTTT
CASSGTATNEKLFF